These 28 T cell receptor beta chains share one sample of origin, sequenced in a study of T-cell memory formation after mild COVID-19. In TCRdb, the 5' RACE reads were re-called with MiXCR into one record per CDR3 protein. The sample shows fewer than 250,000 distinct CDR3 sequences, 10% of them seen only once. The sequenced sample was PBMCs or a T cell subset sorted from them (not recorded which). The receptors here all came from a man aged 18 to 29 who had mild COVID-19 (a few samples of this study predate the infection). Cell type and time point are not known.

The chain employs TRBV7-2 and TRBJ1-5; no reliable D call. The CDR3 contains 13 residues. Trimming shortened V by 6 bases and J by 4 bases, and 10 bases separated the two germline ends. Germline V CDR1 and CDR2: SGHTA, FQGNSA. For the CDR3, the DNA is TGTGCCAGCAGGACCGGGCTTAATCAGCCCCAGCATTTT. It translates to CASRTGLNQPQHF. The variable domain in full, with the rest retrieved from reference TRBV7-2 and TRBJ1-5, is GAGVSQSPSNKVTEKGKDVELRCDPISGHTALYWYRQSLGQGLEFLIYFQGNSAPDKSGLPSDRFSAERTGGSVSTLTIQRTQQEDSAVYLCASRTGLNQPQHFGDGTRLSIL.

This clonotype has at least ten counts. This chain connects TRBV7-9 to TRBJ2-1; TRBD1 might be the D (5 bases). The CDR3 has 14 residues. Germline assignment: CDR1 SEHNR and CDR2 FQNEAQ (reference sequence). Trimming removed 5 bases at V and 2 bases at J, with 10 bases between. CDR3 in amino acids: CASSAGFPYNEQFF. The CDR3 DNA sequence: TGTGCCAGCAGCGCAGGGTTCCCCTACAATGAGCAGTTCTTC. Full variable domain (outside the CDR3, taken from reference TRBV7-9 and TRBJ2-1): DTGVSQNPRHKITKRGQNVTFRCDPISEHNRLYWYRQTLGQGPEFLTYFQNEAQLEKSRLLSDRFSAERPKGSFSTLEIQRTEQGDSAMYLCASSAGFPYNEQFFGPGTRLTVL.

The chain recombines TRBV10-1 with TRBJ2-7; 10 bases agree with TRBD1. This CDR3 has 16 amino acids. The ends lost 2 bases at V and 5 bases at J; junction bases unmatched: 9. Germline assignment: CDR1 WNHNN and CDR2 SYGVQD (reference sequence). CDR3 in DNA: TGCGCCAGCAGTGAGGGGGACGGGACAGGGGTCCACGAGCAGTACTTC. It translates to CASSEGDGTGVHEQYF.

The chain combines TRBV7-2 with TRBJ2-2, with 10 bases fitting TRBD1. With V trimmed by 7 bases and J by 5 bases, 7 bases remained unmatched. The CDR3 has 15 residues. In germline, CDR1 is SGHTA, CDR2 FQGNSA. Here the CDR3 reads CASTWTGGRTGELFF. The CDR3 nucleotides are TGTGCCAGCACTTGGACAGGGGGTCGAACCGGGGAGCTGTTTTTT.

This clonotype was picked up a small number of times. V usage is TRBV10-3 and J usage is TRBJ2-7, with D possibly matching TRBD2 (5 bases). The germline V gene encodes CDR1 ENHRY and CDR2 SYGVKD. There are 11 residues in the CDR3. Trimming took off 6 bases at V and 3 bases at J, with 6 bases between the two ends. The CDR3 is CAIRADYEQYF. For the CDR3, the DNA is TGTGCCATCAGAGCGGACTACGAGCAGTACTTC.

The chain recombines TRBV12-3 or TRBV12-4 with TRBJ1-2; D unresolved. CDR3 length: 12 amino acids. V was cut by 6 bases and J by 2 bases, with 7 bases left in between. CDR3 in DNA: TGTGCCAGCAGCGCGGTAAACTATGGCTACACCTTC. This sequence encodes CASSAVNYGYTF.

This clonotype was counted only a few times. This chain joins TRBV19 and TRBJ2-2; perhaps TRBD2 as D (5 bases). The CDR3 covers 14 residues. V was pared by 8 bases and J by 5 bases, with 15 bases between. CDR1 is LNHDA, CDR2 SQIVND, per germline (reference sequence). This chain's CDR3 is CASVDPPGTGELFF. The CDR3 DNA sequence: TGTGCCAGTGTGGACCCGCCGGGAACCGGGGAGCTGTTTTTT.

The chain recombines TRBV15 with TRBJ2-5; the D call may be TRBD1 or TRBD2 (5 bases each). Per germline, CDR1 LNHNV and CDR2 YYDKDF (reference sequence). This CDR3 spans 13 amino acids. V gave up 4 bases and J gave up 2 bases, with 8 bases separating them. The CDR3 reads CATSKGPQETQYF. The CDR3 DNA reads TGTGCCACCAGCAAGGGACCGCAAGAGACCCAGTACTTC.

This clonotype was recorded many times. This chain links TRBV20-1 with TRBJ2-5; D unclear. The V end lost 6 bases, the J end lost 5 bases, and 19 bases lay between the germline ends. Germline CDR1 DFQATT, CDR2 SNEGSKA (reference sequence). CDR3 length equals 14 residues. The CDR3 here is CSAQDVSIRETQYF. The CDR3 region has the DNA TGCAGTGCCCAGGACGTGTCAATTCGCGAGACCCAGTACTTC.

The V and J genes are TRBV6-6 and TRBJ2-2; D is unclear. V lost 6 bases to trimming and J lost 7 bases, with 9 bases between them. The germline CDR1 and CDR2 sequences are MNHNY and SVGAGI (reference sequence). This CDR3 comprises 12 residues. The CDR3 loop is CASSRVYGELFF. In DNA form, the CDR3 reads TGTGCCAGCAGCCGCGTGTACGGGGAGCTGTTTTTT.

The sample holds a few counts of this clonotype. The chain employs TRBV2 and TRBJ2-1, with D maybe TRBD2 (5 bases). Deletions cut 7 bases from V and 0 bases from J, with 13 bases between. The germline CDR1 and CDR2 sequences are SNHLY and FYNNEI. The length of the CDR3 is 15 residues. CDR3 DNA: TGTGCCAGCACCCCGGTCGACTACTCCTACAATGAGCAGTTCTTC. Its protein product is CASTPVDYSYNEQFF.

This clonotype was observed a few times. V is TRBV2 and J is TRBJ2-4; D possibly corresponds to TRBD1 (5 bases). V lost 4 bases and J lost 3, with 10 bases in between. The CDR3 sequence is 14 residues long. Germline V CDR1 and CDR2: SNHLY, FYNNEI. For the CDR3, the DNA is TGTGCCAGCAGTGTCCGGACAAACAAAAACATTCAGTACTTC. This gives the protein CASSVRTNKNIQYF.

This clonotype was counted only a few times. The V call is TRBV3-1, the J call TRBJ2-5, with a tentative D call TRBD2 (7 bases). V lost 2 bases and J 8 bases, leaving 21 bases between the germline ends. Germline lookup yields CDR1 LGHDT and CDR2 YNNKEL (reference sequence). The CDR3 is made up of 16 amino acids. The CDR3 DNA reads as TGTGCCAGCAGCCAAAGAGTGGGGGGGGCTCCCGATACCCAGTACTTC. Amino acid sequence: CASSQRVGGAPDTQYF.

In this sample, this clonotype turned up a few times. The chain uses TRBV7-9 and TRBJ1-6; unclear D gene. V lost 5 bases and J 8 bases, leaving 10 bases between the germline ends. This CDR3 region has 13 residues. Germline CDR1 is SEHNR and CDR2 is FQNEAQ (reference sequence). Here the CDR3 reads CASSPSHDSPLHF. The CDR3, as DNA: TGTGCCAGCAGCCCTTCCCACGATTCACCCCTCCACTTT.

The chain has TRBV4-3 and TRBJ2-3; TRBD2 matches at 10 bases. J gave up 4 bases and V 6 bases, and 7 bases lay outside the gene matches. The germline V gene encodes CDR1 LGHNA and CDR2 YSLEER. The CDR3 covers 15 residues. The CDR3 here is CASRSGGAGSDTQYF. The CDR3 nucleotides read TGCGCCAGCAGAAGCGGGGGGGCTGGGTCAGATACGCAGTATTTT.

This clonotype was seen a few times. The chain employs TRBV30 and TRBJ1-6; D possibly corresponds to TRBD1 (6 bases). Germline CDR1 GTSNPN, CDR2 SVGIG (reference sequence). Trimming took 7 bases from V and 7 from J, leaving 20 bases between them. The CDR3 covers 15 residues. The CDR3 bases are TGTGCCTCCGCACCTCCGGGGGCGCGAAATTCACCCCTCCACTTT. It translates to CASAPPGARNSPLHF.

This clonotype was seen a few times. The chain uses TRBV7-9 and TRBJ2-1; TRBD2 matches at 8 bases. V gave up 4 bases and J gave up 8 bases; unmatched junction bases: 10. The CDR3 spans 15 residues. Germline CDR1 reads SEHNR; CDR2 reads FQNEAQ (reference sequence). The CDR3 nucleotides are TGTGCCAGCAGCTCCCACTTAGCGGGGTCGGATGAGCAGTTCTTC. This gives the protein CASSSHLAGSDEQFF. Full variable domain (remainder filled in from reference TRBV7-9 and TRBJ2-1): DTGVSQNPRHKITKRGQNVTFRCDPISEHNRLYWYRQTLGQGPEFLTYFQNEAQLEKSRLLSDRFSAERPKGSFSTLEIQRTEQGDSAMYLCASSSHLAGSDEQFFGPGTRLTVL.

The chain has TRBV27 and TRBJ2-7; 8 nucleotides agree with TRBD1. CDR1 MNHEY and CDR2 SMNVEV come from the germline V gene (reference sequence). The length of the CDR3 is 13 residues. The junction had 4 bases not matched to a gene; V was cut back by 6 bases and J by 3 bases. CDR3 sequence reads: CASRTGQGYEQYF. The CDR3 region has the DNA TGTGCCAGCAGGACTGGACAGGGCTACGAGCAGTACTTC.

DNA of the CDR3: TGTGCCAGCAGCGCTAGGGACAGGACCGGCTACACCTTC. It translates to CASSARDRTGYTF. V gene TRBV7-8 combines with J gene TRBJ1-2; TRBD1 aligns across 8 bases. With 5 bases clipped from V and 8 bases from J, the junction kept 7 bases outside the gene matches. From germline, CDR1 is SGHVS and CDR2 FQNEAQ. The CDR3 totals 13 residues.

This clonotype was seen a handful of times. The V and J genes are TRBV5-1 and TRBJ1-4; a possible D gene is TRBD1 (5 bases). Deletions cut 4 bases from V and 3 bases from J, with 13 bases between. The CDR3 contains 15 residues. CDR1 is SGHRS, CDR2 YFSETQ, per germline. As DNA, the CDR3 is TGCGCCAGCAGCAGGATCTGGGGGGCTAATGAAAAACTGTTTTTT. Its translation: CASSRIWGANEKLFF.

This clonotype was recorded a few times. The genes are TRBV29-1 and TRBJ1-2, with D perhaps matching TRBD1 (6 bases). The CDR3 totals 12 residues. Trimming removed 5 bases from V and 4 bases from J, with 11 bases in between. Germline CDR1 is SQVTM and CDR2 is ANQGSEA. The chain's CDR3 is CSVQQGTYGYTF. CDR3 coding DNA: TGCAGCGTTCAACAGGGCACCTATGGCTACACCTTC.

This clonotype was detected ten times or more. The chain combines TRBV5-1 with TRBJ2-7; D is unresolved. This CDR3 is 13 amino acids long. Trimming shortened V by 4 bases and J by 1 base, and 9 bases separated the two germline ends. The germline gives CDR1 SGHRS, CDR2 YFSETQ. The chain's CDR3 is CASSTDGSYEQYF. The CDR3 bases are TGCGCCAGCAGCACGGACGGTTCCTACGAGCAGTACTTC.

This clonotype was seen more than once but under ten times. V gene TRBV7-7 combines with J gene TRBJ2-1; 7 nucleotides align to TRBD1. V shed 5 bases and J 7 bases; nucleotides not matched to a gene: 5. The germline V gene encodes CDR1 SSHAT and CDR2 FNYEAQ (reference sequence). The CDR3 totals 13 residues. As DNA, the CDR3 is TGTGCCAGCAGCCGGGACAGAAAGAATGAGCAGTTCTTC. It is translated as CASSRDRKNEQFF.

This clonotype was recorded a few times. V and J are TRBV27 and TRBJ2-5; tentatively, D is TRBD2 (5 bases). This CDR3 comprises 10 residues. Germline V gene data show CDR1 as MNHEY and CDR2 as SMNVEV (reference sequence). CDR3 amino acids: CTSGRETQYF. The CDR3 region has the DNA TGTACGAGCGGAAGGGAGACCCAGTACTTC.

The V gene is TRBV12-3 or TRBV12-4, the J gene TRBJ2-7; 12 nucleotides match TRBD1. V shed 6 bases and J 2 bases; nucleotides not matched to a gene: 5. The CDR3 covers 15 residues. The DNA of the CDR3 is TGTGCCAGCAGGAGGGGACAGGGGGCCGCCTACGAGCAGTACTTC. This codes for CASRRGQGAAYEQYF.

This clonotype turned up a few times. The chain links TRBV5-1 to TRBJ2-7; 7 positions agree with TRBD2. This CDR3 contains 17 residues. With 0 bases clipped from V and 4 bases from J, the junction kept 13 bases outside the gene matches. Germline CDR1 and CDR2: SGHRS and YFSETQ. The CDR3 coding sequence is TGCGCCAGCAGCTTGGCCGGGACTACCCTTCCCCTTTACGAGCAGTACTTC. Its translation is CASSLAGTTLPLYEQYF. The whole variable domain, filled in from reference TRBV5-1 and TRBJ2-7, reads KAGVTQTPRYLIKTRGQQVTLSCSPISGHRSVSWYQQTPGQGLQFLFEYFSETQRNKGNFPGRFSGRQFSNSRSEMNVSTLELGDSALYLCASSLAGTTLPLYEQYFGPGTRLTVT.

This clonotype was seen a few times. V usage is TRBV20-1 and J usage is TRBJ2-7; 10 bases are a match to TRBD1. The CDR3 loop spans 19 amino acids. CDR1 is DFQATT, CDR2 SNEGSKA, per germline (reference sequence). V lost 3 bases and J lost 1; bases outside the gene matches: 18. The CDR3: CSARPIMGQGKIKSYEQYF. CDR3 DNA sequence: TGCAGTGCTAGGCCGATAATGGGACAGGGGAAAATTAAGTCCTACGAGCAGTACTTC.

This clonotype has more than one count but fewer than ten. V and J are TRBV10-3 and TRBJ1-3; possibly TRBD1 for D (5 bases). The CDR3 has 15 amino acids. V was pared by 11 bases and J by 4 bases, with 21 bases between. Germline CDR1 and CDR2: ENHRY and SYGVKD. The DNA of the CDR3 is TGTGCCGCTGCTAGGCAGGGCAATTCAGGAAACACCATATATTTT. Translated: CAAARQGNSGNTIYF.